The next 13 T cell receptor beta chains were all read from a single sample in a study of a mutant IDH1 vaccine in newly diagnosed glioma. The assay was immunoSEQ multiplex PCR, and TCRdb's table has in-frame clones only and misses some. The sample carries 60,000 to 65,000 clones, around 81% recorded once. Their antigens are not known. Documented time point: week 35, safety follow-up. Vaccination used 300 ug of mutant IDH1 20-mer peptide per dose, with topical imiquimod. Source: PBMCs, taken from a glioma patient whose treatment included an IDH1 peptide vaccine. The receptors were gathered from a man aged 35-49 years with glioma.

This clone has just a few counts. DNA for the CDR3: TGTGCCAGCAGCCTCCTAGCGGGGGTCACAGATACGCAGTATTTT. It specifies CASSLLAGVTDTQYF. The chain couples TRBV5-4 to TRBJ2-3; TRBD2 matches 10 bases. In germline, CDR1 is SGHNT, CDR2 YYREEE (reference sequence). Germline trimming cut 4 bases from V and 2 bases from J; bases unmatched to any gene: 4. The CDR3 totals 15 residues.

V usage is TRBV29-1 and J usage is TRBJ1-1; 7 bases are shared with TRBD1. The V gene's germline CDR1 is SQVTM and CDR2 ANQGSEA. The V segment lost 4 bases and the J segment 2 bases; nucleotides outside the gene matches: 1. This CDR3 region has 12 residues. CDR3 bases: TGCAGCGTTGGACAGGGAAACACTGAAGCTTTCTTT. This encodes CSVGQGNTEAFF.

The gene calls are TRBV19 and TRBJ1-3; no clear D gene. CDR1 is LNHDA and CDR2 is SQIVND in the germline V gene (reference sequence). V was trimmed by 3 bases and J by 0 bases, leaving 6 bases between them. The CDR3 contains 14 residues. The CDR3 is CASSISDSGNTIYF. Here the CDR3 DNA reads TGTGCCAGTAGTATTTCTGACTCTGGAAACACCATATATTTT.

This chain connects TRBV15 to TRBJ2-7; no clear D. Germline V gives CDR1 LNHNV, CDR2 YYDKDF (reference sequence). V was shortened by 3 bases and J by 4 bases, with 13 bases between the two germline ends. The CDR3 consists of 14 residues. The CDR3 region has the DNA TGTGCCACCAGCAGGGAATCGGGTCTTTACGAGCAGTACTTC. Translation: CATSRESGLYEQYF.

V and J are TRBV21-1 and TRBJ1-5; no DNA check was done on the table's D call, TRBD1. TRBV21-1 has pseudogene status. The CDR3 is 15 residues long. The CDR3 reads CASSKAEGDNQPQHF. CDR3 sequence (DNA): TGTGCCAGCAGCAAAGCGGAAGGGGACAATCAGCCCCAGCATTTT.

On this clone itself: At one boundary the junction diverges from the germline segment, which might be a read error. V and J are TRBV2 and TRBJ2-1; 8 bases are shared with TRBD1. The CDR3 length is 17 residues. Germline V gene sequence: CDR1 SNHLY, CDR2 FYNNEI. The CDR3 region is CASREELTGDSYNEQFF. The CDR3 DNA reads as TGTGCCAGCAGGGAAGAATTGACAGGGGACTCCTACAATGAGCAGTTCTTC. The entire variable domain, with the rest obtained from reference TRBV2 and TRBJ2-1, is as follows: EPEVTQTPSHQVTQMGQEVILRCVPISNHLYFYWYRQILGQKVEFLVSFYNNEISEKSEIFDDQFSVERPDGSNFTLKIRSTKLEDSAMYFCASREELTGDSYNEQFFGPGTRLTVL.

CDR3 protein: CASSPSFRDRVNWSVYNEQFF. The DNA of the CDR3 is TGCGCCAGCAGCCCAAGTTTCCGGGACAGGGTCAATTGGAGTGTCTACAATGAGCAGTTCTTC. The genes are TRBV5-1 and TRBJ2-1; TRBD1 matches 9 bases. V was pared by 4 bases and J by 3 bases, with 23 bases of the junction left unmatched. Per germline, CDR1 SGHRS and CDR2 YFSETQ. CDR3 length: 21 amino acids.

V is TRBV9 and J is TRBJ2-6; no definite D call. Germline CDR1 SGDLS, CDR2 YYNGEE. V was clipped by 0 bases and J by 1 base, with 11 bases between them. This CDR3 is 17 amino acids long. The CDR3 nucleotides read TGTGCCAGCAGCGTAGACCTCCGGCGGTCTGGGGCCAACGTCCTGACTTTC. It translates to CASSVDLRRSGANVLTF.

Remarks on this clone: Other DNA sequences in the same sample also yield this CDR3. The V call is TRBV30, the J call TRBJ1-2, with 7 bases that match TRBD1. Germline V gene sequence: CDR1 GTSNPN, CDR2 SVGIG (reference sequence). This CDR3 is built from 15 residues. V was clipped by 1 base and J by 2 bases; unmatched bases: 7. CDR3: CAWSGPGTVNYGYTF. DNA of the CDR3: TGTGCCTGGAGTGGACCCGGGACAGTAAACTATGGCTACACCTTC.

This clone came up a few times. The chain has TRBV6-4 and TRBJ2-1; 9 bases align to TRBD2. The ends lost 0 bases at V and 7 bases at J; junction bases unmatched: 7. Germline CDR1 MRHNA, CDR2 SNTAGT. This CDR3 contains 16 residues. As DNA, the CDR3 is TGTGCCAGCAGTGACTCGGCGGGAGGGGCTTCGAATGAGCAGTTCTTC. Encoded protein: CASSDSAGGASNEQFF.

The chain carries TRBV15 and TRBJ2-7; 11 bases agree with TRBD2. V shed 0 bases and J 7 bases; nucleotides not matched to a gene: 8. In germline, CDR1 is LNHNV, CDR2 YYDKDF (reference sequence). The CDR3 extends over 16 amino acids. The CDR3 DNA reads as TGTGCCACCAGCAGAGATGCTAGCGGGGGGCTTTTGGAGCAGTACTTC. It is translated as CATSRDASGGLLEQYF.

The chain links TRBV29-1 to TRBJ2-7; no definite D call. The CDR3 consists of 13 residues. With 1 base removed from V and 2 bases from J, the gap between germline ends came to 9 bases. CDR1 is SQVTM and CDR2 is ANQGSEA in the germline V gene. The CDR3 DNA reads as TGCAGCGTTGAAGGCGTTGAGACCTACGAGCAGTACTTC. Translating gives CSVEGVETYEQYF.

The table lists this clone with a count of one. J is TRBJ1-3 and V is TRBV13; the D gene is possibly TRBD1 (6 bases). Trimming pared 5 bases from V and 0 bases from J, leaving 14 bases between. This CDR3 comprises 16 residues. Germline V gives CDR1 PRHDT, CDR2 FYEKMQ (reference sequence). Written as DNA, the CDR3 is TGTGCCAGCAGCCCCACAGGGCTTTCCTCTGGAAACACCATATATTTT. Translation: CASSPTGLSSGNTIYF.